These 10 T cell receptor beta chains were all obtained from the same sample, sequenced in a study of blood T cell repertoires in COVID-19. Produced via immunoSEQ multiplex PCR; TCRdb's table is partial and in-frame only. Among about 130,000 clones listed, 65% to 90% were seen once. The sample was peripheral blood. The receptor set was obtained from an elderly man with active or convalescent COVID-19.

The chain combines TRBV5-5 with TRBJ1-4; D ambiguous. V was cut by 4 bases and J by 6 bases, with 16 bases left in between. In germline, CDR1 is SGHKS, CDR2 YYEKEE (reference sequence). The CDR3 is made up of 15 amino acids. The CDR3 is CASSPGRPRDEKLFF. DNA of the CDR3: TGTGCCAGCAGCCCGGGGAGGCCCAGAGATGAAAAACTGTTTTTT. Supplemented by reference TRBV5-5 and TRBJ1-4, the full variable domain reads DAGVTQSPTHLIKTRGQQVTLRCSPISGHKSVSWYQQVLGQGPQFIFQYYEKEERGRGNFPDRFSARQFPNYSSELNVNALLLGDSALYLCASSPGRPRDEKLFFGSGTQLSVL.

This clone appeared a few times. This chain links TRBV5-1 with TRBJ1-1, with TRBD1 matching over 8 bases. Looked up from germline, CDR1 is SGHRS and CDR2 is YFSETQ. Trimming took 2 bases from V and 2 from J; bases not matched to a gene: 5. There are 15 residues in the CDR3. Here the CDR3 DNA reads TGCGCCAGCAGCTTCTCGGGACAGGCAAACACTGAAGCTTTCTTT. This codes for CASSFSGQANTEAFF.

The chain employs TRBV6-5 and TRBJ2-7; 7 bases agree with TRBD2. Germline V gene lookup returns CDR1 MNHEY and CDR2 SVGAGI. CDR3 length: 12 residues. V gave up 7 bases and J gave up 7 bases; unmatched junction bases: 7. This chain's CDR3 is CASNFWEGEQYF. CDR3 sequence (DNA): TGTGCCAGCAACTTTTGGGAGGGAGAGCAGTACTTC.

The chain is built from TRBV7-3 and TRBJ2-1; D is ambiguous. Trimming took off 2 bases at V and 5 bases at J, with 13 bases between the two ends. The CDR3 has 15 amino acids. Germline CDR1 and CDR2: SGHTA and FQGTGA. This CDR3 reads CASSLLSFRDNEQFF. Here the CDR3 DNA reads TGTGCCAGCAGCTTACTCTCGTTTCGGGACAATGAGCAGTTCTTC.

The V gene is TRBV6-1, the J gene TRBJ2-7; 7 nucleotides align to TRBD2. After removal of 2 bases from V and 3 bases from J, the junction contained 10 bases not matched to a gene. This CDR3 is 16 amino acids long. In germline, CDR1 is MNHNS, CDR2 SASEGT. The CDR3 loop is CASSEFVIWEGYEQYF. CDR3 nucleotide sequence: TGTGCCAGCAGTGAATTTGTAATCTGGGAGGGCTACGAGCAGTACTTC.

This clone was observed a single time. This chain uses TRBV3-1 (or the pseudogene TRBV3-2) with TRBJ2-2, with 9 bases fitting TRBD2. V was pared by 8 bases and J by 1 base, with 5 bases of the junction left unmatched. The CDR3 loop spans 15 amino acids. Germline-derived CDR1 and CDR2 are LGHDT and YNNKEL (reference sequence). CDR3 sequence (DNA): TGTGCCAGCTTGGATAGCGGGAGGAACACCGGGGAGCTGTTTTTT. Its translation: CASLDSGRNTGELFF.

The rearrangement joins TRBV28 to TRBJ2-7; 10 bases fit TRBD2. The CDR3 runs 15 residues. With V trimmed by 1 base and J by 2 bases, 2 bases remained unmatched. Germline values: CDR1 MDHEN, CDR2 SYDVKM. The CDR3 sequence: CASSLFLAGAYEQYF. CDR3 bases: TGTGCCAGCAGTTTATTCCTAGCGGGGGCCTACGAGCAGTACTTC.

The rearrangement links TRBV29-1 to TRBJ1-5; tentative D call: TRBD1 (5 bases). There are 15 residues in the CDR3. Trimming cost V 1 base and J 3 bases, with 13 bases left between them. CDR1 is SQVTM, CDR2 ANQGSEA, per germline. In DNA, the CDR3 is TGCAGCGTTGAAGTTGGGGCAGGGCCCAATCAGCCCCAGCATTTT. This sequence encodes CSVEVGAGPNQPQHF.

The chain joins TRBV5-1 to TRBJ1-6, with 7 bases lining up with TRBD1. CDR1 SGHRS and CDR2 YFSETQ come from the germline V gene. The trim removed 4 bases at V and 7 bases at J, leaving 5 bases unmatched. The CDR3 sequence is 14 residues long. DNA for the CDR3: TGCGCCAGCAGCGAAGGACAGGAAAATTCACCCCTCCACTTT. The encoded protein is CASSEGQENSPLHF.

This chain links TRBV30 with TRBJ1-5; tentative D call: TRBD1 (5 bases). The germline CDR1 and CDR2 sequences are GTSNPN and SVGIG (reference sequence). Between the trimmed V and J ends, which lost 3 bases and 5 bases, there was a span of 11 bases. This CDR3 is 13 amino acids long. The CDR3 loop reads CAWSQGMDQPQHF. For the CDR3, the DNA is TGTGCCTGGAGCCAGGGTATGGATCAGCCCCAGCATTTT.